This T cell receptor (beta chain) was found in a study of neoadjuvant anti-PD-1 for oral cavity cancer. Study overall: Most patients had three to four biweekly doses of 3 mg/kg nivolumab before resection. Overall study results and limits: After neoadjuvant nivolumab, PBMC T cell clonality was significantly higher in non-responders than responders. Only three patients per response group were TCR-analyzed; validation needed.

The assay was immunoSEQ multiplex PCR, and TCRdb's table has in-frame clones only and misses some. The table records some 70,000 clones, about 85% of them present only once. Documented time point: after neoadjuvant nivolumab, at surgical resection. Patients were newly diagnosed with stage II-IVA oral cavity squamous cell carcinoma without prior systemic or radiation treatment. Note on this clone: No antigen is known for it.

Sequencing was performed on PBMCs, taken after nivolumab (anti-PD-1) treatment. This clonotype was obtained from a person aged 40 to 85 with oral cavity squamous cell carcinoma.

The CDR3 reads CASSLTGGGSTEAFF. The CDR3 DNA reads TGTGCCAGCAGCCTAACAGGGGGCGGAAGCACTGAAGCTTTCTTT. V usage is TRBV5-6 and J usage is TRBJ1-1; 9 positions agree with TRBD1. The germline CDR1 and CDR2 sequences are SGHDT and YYEEEE. J gave up 4 bases and V 4 bases, and 8 bases lay outside the gene matches. The CDR3 runs 15 residues. Complete variable domain (other parts from reference TRBV5-6 and TRBJ1-1): DAGVTQSPTHLIKTRGQQVTLRCSPKSGHDTVSWYQQALGQGPQFIFQYYEEEERQRGNFPDRFSGHQFPNYSSELNVNALLLGDSALYLCASSLTGGGSTEAFFGQGTRLTVV.